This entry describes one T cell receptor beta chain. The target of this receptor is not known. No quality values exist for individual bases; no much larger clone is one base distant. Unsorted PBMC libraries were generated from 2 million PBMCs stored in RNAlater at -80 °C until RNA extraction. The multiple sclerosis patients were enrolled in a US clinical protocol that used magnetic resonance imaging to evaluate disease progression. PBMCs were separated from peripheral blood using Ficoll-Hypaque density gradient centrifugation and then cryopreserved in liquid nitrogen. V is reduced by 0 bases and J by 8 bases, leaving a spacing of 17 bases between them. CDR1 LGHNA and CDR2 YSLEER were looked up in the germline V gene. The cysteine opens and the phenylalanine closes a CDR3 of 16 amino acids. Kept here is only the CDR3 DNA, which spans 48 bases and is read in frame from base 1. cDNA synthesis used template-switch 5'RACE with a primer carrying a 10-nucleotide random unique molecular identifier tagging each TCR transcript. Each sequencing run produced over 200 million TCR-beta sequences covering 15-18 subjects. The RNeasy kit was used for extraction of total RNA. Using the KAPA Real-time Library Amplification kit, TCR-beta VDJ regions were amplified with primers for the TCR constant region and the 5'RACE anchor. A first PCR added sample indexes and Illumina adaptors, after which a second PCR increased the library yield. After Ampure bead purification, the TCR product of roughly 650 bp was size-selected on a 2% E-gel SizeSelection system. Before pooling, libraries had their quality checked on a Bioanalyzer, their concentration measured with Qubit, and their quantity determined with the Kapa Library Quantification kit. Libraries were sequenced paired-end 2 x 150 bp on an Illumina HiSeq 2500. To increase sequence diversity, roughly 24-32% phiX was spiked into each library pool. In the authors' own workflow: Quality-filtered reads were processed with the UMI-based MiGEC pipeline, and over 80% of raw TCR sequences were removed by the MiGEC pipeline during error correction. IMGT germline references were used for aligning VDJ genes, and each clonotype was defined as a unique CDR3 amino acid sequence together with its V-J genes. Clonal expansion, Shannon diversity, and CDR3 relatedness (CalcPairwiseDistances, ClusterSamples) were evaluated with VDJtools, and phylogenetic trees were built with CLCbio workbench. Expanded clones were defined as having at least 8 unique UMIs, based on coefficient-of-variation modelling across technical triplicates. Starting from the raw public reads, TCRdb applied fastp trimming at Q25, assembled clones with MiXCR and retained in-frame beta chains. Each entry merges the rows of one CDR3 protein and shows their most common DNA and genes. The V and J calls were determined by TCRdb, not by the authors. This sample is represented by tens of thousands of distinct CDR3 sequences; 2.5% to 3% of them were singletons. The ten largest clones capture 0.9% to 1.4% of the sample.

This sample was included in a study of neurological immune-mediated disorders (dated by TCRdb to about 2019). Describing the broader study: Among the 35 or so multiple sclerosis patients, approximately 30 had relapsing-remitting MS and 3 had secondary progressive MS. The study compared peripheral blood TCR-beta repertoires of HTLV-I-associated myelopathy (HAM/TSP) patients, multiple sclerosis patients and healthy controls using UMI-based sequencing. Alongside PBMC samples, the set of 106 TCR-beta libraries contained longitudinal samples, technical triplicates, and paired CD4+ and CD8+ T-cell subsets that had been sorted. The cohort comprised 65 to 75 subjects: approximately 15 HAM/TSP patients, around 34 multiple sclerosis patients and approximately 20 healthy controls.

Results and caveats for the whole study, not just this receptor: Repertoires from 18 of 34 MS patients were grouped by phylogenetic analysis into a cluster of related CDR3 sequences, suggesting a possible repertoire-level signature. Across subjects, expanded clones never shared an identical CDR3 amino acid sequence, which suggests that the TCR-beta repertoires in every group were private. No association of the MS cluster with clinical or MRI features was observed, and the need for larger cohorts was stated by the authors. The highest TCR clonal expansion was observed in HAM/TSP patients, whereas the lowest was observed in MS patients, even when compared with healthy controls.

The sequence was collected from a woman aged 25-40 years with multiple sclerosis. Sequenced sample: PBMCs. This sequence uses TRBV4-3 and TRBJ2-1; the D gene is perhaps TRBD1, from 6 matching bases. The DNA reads TGCGCCAGCAGCCAAGAACCCAGGGGACCCCGGGATGAGCAGTTCTTC. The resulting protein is CASSQEPRGPRDEQFF.